These T cell receptor beta chains were read from a single sample in a study of cytomegalovirus exposure and HLA in healthy donors. Produced via immunoSEQ multiplex PCR; TCRdb's table is partial and in-frame only. The sample contains roughly 200,000 clones, just over 75% of which appear only once. The sample consisted of PBMCs. The receptors originated from a man aged 30-40 years in good health and CMV-seronegative. CDR3s include the opening cysteine and the closing phenylalanine or tryptophan. The D gene is left open where the match is weak. Only part of the rows carry a size: once, few, many, or a class if the clone is expanded.

j_call d_call clone_size v_call cdr3_aa cdr3_nt
TRBJ1-2 - - TRBV2 CASSEAKYANYGYTF TGTGCCAGCAGTGAAGCAAAATATGCTAACTATGGCTACACCTTC
TRBJ2-1 - - TRBV9 CASSVGGPPREQFF TGTGCCAGCAGCGTGGGGGGTCCGCCCAGGGAGCAGTTCTTC
TRBJ2-5 - once TRBV9 CASSVGQGVPGEQYF TGTGCCAGCAGCGTAGGGCAGGGGGTTCCGGGGGAGCAGTACTTC
TRBJ2-5 TRBD2 - TRBV11-3 CASSITSGSETQYF TGTGCCAGCAGCATAACTAGCGGGAGTGAGACCCAGTACTTC
TRBJ2-7 - - TRBV7-7 CASSQDGVSYEQYF TGTGCTAGCAGCCAAGACGGGGTCTCTTACGAGCAGTACTTC
TRBJ1-2 - - TRBV29-1 CSVEEGGYGYTF TGCAGCGTTGAAGAGGGGGGTTATGGCTACACCTTC
TRBJ2-7 TRBD2 - TRBV6-6 CASGGWGGSVHEQYF TGTGCCAGCGGCGGTTGGGGGGGGAGTGTCCACGAGCAGTACTTC
TRBJ1-2 - few TRBV19 CASSIDSSYGYTF TGTGCCAGTAGTATTGACAGTAGCTATGGCTACACCTTC
TRBJ1-3 TRBD1 - TRBV30 CAWSFTGTVGNTIYF TGTGCCTGGAGTTTCACCGGGACAGTTGGAAACACCATATATTTT
TRBJ1-1 TRBD1 few TRBV10-3 CAISETGDTEAFF TGTGCCATCAGCGAAACAGGGGACACTGAAGCTTTCTTT
TRBJ1-4 - - TRBV4-1 CASSQAPAGIYEKLFF TGCGCCAGCAGCCAAGCCCCGGCAGGTATATATGAAAAACTGTTTTTT
TRBJ2-7 TRBD1 - TRBV7-9 CASSFATQGIEF TGTGCCAGCAGCTTTGCTACACAGGGGATTGAGTTC
TRBJ2-7 - - TRBV5-1 CASSLGTGGGKQYF TGCGCCAGCAGCTTGGGTACAGGCGGCGGGAAGCAGTACTTC
TRBJ1-3 - - TRBV5-1 CASSSEGQSWGTIYF TGCGCCAGCAGCTCAGAAGGACAGAGTTGGGGCACCATATATTTT
TRBJ1-1 - - TRBV5-1 CASSLARSPNTEAFF TGCGCCAGCAGCTTGGCAAGGAGCCCGAACACTGAAGCTTTCTTT
TRBJ2-5 - - TRBV6-6 CASSLSETQYF TGTGCCAGCAGTTTATCCGAGACCCAGTACTTC
TRBJ2-1 - - TRBV30 CAWSGYSYNEQFF TGTGCCTGGAGCGGGTACTCCTACAATGAGCAGTTCTTC
TRBJ2-1 TRBD2 - TRBV9 CASSVDQAGGPLPEQFF TGTGCCAGCAGCGTAGATCAAGCGGGAGGCCCCTTACCTGAGCAGTTCTTC
TRBJ2-7 TRBD2 - TRBV5-4 CASSLGGGMAYEQYF TGTGCCAGCAGCTTGGGCGGGGGTATGGCCTACGAGCAGTACTTC
TRBJ1-4 - - TRBV5-1 CASSPERATNEKLFF TGCGCCAGCAGCCCGGAACGGGCAACTAATGAAAAACTGTTTTTT
TRBJ2-1 - - TRBV7-3 CASSSQGREGNEQFF TGTGCCAGCAGCTCACAGGGTAGGGAAGGCAATGAGCAGTTCTTC
TRBJ1-1 TRBD1 - TRBV19 CASRTPGGANTEAFF TGTGCCAGTAGGACTCCAGGGGGAGCAAACACTGAAGCTTTCTTT
TRBJ1-5 - - TRBV13 CASSQGRGYSQPQHF TGTGCCAGCAGCCAAGGGAGGGGATACAGTCAGCCCCAGCATTTT
TRBJ2-7 TRBD1 once TRBV28 CASSRTGATSYEQYF TGTGCCAGCAGCCGGACAGGGGCAACCTCCTACGAGCAGTACTTC
TRBJ1-6 - once TRBV29-1 CSVGTGPNSPLHF TGCAGCGTTGGTACAGGACCCAATTCACCCCTCCACTTT
TRBJ2-3 TRBD1 - TRBV19 CASSISGTANTDTQYF TGTGCCAGTAGTATCTCCGGGACAGCGAACACAGATACGCAGTATTTT
TRBJ1-1 - - TRBV18 CASSPPSVKWTGEAFF TGTGCCAGCTCACCACCGTCAGTCAAATGGACTGGTGAAGCTTTCTTT
TRBJ2-7 TRBD2 - TRBV5-1 CASSLGSGRAASYEQYF TGCGCCAGCAGCTTAGGTAGCGGGAGGGCGGCCTCCTACGAGCAGTACTTC
TRBJ2-7 TRBD1 - TRBV9 CASSPQGASYEQYF TGTGCCAGCAGCCCTCAGGGGGCCTCCTACGAGCAGTACTTC
TRBJ1-5 - few TRBV19 CASRAGLFSNQPQHF TGTGCCAGTAGGGCAGGACTCTTTAGCAATCAGCCCCAGCATTTT
TRBJ2-5 TRBD1 - TRBV29-1 CSVTDWDSSQETQYF TGCAGCGTGACCGACTGGGACAGTTCTCAAGAGACCCAGTACTTC